This T cell receptor beta chain comes out of a study of T cell responses to AZD1222 COVID-19 vaccine. General study results and limits: The study found Spike-specific TCR breadth and depth rose after two AZD1222 doses.

Only in-frame clones appear in the TCRdb table, and some are missing; sequencing was by immunoSEQ multiplex PCR. The profile covers 150,000 to 200,000 clones, with 90% to 95% appearing a single time and under 1.5% taken by the ten largest. Germline CDR1 MNHEY, CDR2 SVGEGT. CDR3 size: 16 residues. The V end was cut by 5 bases, the J end by 6 bases, with 21 bases between. About this clone: The antigen is unknown.

Source: peripheral blood, taken 28 days after the second AZD1222 dose. This sequence was found in an adult who received the AZD1222 COVID-19 vaccine. The rearrangement joins TRBV6-2 or TRBV6-3 to TRBJ2-3; tentative D call: TRBD2 (6 bases). The CDR3 region is CASSKTGTLFLDTQYF. CDR3 sequence (DNA): TGTGCCAGCAGTAAAACCGGGACTCTCTTCTTGGATACGCAGTATTTT.